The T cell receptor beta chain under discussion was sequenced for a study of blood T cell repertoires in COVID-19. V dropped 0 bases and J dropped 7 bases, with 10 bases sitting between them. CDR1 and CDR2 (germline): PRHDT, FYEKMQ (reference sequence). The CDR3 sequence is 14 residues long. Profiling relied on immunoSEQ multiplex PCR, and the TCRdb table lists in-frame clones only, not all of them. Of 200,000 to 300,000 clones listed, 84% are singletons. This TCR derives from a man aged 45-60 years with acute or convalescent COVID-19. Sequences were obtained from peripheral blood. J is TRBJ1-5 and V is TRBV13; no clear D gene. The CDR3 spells CASSLGAGEQPQHF. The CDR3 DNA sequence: TGTGCCAGCAGCTTAGGGGCCGGGGAGCAGCCCCAGCATTTT.